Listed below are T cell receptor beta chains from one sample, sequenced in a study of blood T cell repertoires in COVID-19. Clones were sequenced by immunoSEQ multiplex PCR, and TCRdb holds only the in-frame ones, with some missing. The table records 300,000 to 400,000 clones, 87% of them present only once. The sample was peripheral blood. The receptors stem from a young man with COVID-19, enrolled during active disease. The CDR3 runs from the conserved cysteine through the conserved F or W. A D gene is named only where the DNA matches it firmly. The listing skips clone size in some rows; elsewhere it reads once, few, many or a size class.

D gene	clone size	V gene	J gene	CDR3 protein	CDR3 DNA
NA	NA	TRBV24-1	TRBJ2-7	CATSDFNRPYEQYF	TGTGCCACCAGTGATTTTAACAGACCTTACGAGCAGTACTTC
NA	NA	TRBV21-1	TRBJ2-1	CASSKVEGSVYNEQFF	TGTGCCAGCAGCAAAGTTGAGGGAAGTGTCTACAATGAGCAGTTCTTC
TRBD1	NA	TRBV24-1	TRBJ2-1	CATSDPQGVDNEQFF	TGTGCCACCAGTGATCCCCAGGGGGTGGACAATGAGCAGTTCTTC
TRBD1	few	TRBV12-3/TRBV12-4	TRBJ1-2	CASSLGQDYGYTF	TGTGCCAGCAGTTTGGGACAGGATTATGGCTACACCTTC
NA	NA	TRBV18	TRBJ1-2	CASSPPGRDGYTF	TGTGCCAGCTCACCACCGGGGAGGGACGGCTACACCTTC
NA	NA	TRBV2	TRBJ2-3	CASSGSGPWDTQYF	TGTGCCAGCAGTGGTAGCGGTCCTTGGGATACGCAGTATTTT
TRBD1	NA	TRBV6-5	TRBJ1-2	CASSYSRQGAYGYTF	TGTGCCAGCAGTTACTCTCGACAGGGGGCCTATGGCTACACCTTC
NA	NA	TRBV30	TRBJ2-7	CAWSETAEQYF	TGTGCCTGGAGTGAAACAGCCGAGCAGTACTTC
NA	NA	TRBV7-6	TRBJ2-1	CASSLRGLVINSEQFF	TGTGCCAGCAGCTTAAGGGGTTTAGTGATTAACAGTGAGCAGTTCTTC
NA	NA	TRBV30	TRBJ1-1	CAWSYNTEAFF	TGTGCCTGGAGTTATAACACTGAAGCTTTCTTT
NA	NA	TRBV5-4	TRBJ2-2	CASSLAGDGELFF	TGTGCCAGCAGCTTGGCAGGGGACGGGGAGCTGTTTTTT
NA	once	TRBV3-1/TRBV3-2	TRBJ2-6	CASSRGQSSSGANVLTF	TGTGCCAGCAGCCGCGGACAGTCTAGCTCTGGGGCCAACGTCCTGACTTTC
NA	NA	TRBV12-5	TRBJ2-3	CASGLGEWGTDTQYF	TGTGCTAGTGGTTTGGGGGAGTGGGGCACAGATACGCAGTATTTT
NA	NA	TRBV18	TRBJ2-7	CASHGSVSSYEQYF	TGTGCCAGCCACGGGTCGGTGAGCTCCTACGAGCAGTACTTC
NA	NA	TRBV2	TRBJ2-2	CASRTPQSGPGTGELFF	TGTGCCAGCAGAACCCCACAAAGCGGGCCTGGGACCGGGGAGCTGTTTTTT
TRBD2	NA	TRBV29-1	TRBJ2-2	CSVPTSGGYTGELFF	TGCAGCGTACCGACTAGCGGGGGGTACACCGGGGAGCTGTTTTTT
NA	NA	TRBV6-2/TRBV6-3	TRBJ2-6	CASSIRGAGANVLTF	TGTGCCAGCAGCATTAGGGGCGCTGGGGCCAACGTCCTGACTTTC
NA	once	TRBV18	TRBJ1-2	CASSPRAANYGYTF	TGTGCCAGCTCACCACGGGCAGCTAACTATGGCTACACCTTC
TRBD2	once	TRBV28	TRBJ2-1	CASSLSAGGPYSEQFF	TGTGCCAGCAGTTTATCAGCGGGAGGACCCTACAGTGAGCAGTTCTTC
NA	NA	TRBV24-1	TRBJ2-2	CATSDLHSPASGRGGELFF	TGTGCCACCAGTGATTTGCATTCCCCCGCCAGCGGCAGGGGCGGGGAGCTGTTTTTT